In its sample, the clone carrying this TCR beta chain was seen many times. The CDR3 regions of TCR beta were amplified from RNA transcripts. In the first-round RT-PCR of the TCR CDR3, the HTBI primer set was used. TCRdb called the multiplex PCR reads again in MiXCR, with one record for every CDR3 protein. The sample lists some 600,000 distinct CDR3 sequences, around 13% occurring once. Those with hyperthyroidism were 18 to 65 years old, newly diagnosed, and ill for under 2 months. It was uncontrolled infection, other autoimmune disease, pregnancy or lactation that excluded patients. PBMCs came from about 10 ml fresh peripheral blood. This sample stems from a study of T cells in Graves' hyperthyroidism and ophthalmopathy. Trimming shortened V by 1 base and J by 3 bases, and 15 bases separated the two germline ends. This CDR3 is built from 15 residues. Looked up from germline, CDR1 is DFQATT and CDR2 is SNEGSKA (reference sequence).

The source is a woman aged 30 to 39 with Graves' hyperthyroidism that later progressed to Graves' ophthalmopathy. The specimen was blood. The chain is built from TRBV20-1 and TRBJ2-5, with D possibly called TRBD1 or TRBD2 (5 bases each). The CDR3 protein is CSARGEPGREETQYF. The CDR3 nucleotides are TGCAGTGCTAGAGGGGAGCCGGGCAGGGAAGAGACCCAGTACTTC.